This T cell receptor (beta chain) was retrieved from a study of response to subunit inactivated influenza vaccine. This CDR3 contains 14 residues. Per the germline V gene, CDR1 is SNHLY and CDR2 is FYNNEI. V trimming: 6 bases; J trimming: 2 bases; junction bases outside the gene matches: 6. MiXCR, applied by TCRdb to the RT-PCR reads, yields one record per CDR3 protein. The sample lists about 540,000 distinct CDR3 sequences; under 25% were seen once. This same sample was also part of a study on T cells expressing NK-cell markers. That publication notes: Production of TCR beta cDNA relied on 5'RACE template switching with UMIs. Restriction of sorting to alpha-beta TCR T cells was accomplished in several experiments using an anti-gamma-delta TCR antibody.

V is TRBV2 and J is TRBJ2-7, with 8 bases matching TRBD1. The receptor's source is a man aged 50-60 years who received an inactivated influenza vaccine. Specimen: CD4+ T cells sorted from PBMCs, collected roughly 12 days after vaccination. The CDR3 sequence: CASSWTGPPYEQYF. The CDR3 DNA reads TGTGCCAGCAGCTGGACAGGGCCCCCCTACGAGCAGTACTTC.